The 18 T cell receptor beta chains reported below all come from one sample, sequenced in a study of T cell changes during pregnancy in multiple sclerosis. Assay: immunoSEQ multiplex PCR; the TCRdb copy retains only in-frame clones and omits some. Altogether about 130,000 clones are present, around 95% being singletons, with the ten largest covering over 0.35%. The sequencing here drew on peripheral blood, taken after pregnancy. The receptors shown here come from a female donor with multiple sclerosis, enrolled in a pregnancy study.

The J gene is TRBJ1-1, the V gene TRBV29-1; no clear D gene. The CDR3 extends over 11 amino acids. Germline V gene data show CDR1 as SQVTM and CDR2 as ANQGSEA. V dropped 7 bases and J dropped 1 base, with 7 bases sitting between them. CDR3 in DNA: TGCAGCGCGCACAAGAACACTGAAGCTTTCTTT. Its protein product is CSAHKNTEAFF.

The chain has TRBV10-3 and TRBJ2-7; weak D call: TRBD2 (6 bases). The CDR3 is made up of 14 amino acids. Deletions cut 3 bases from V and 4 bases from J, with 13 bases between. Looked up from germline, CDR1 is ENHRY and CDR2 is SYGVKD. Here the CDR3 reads CAISDRGGGYEQYF. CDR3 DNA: TGTGCCATCAGTGATAGGGGCGGAGGGTACGAGCAGTACTTC.

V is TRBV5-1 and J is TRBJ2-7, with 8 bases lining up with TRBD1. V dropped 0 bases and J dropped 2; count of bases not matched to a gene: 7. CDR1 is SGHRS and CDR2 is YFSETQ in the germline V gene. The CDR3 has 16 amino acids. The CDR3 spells CASSLDFGQGTYEQYF. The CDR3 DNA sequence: TGCGCCAGCAGCTTGGATTTTGGACAGGGCACCTACGAGCAGTACTTC. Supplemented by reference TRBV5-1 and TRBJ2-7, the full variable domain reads KAGVTQTPRYLIKTRGQQVTLSCSPISGHRSVSWYQQTPGQGLQFLFEYFSETQRNKGNFPGRFSGRQFSNSRSEMNVSTLELGDSALYLCASSLDFGQGTYEQYFGPGTRLTVT.

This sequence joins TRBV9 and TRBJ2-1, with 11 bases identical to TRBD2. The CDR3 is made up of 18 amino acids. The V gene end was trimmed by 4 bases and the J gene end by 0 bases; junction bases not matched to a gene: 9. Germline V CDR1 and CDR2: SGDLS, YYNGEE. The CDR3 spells CASSIGTSGYSSYNEQFF. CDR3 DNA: TGTGCCAGCAGCATAGGGACTAGCGGCTATAGCTCCTACAATGAGCAGTTCTTC.

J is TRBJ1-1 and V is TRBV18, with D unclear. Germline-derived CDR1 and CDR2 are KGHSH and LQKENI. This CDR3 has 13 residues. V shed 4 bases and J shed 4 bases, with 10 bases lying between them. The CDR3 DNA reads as TGTGCCAGCTCACAACTACTGGGCACTGAAGCTTTCTTT. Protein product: CASSQLLGTEAFF.

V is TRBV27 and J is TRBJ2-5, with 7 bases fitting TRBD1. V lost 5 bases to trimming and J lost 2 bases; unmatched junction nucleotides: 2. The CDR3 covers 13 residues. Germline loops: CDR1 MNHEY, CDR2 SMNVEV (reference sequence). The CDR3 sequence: CASSKGQQETQYF. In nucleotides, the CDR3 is TGTGCCAGCAGTAAGGGACAGCAAGAGACCCAGTACTTC.

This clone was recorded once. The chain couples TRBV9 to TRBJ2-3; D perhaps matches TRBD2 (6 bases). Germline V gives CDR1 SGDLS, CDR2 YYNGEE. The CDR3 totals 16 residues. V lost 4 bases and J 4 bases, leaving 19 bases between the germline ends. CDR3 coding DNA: TGTGCCAGCAGCAGGATCGGGGGAGGCTCCGCAGATACGCAGTATTTT. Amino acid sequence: CASSRIGGGSADTQYF. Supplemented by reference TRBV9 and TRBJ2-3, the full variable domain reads DSGVTQTPKHLITATGQRVTLRCSPRSGDLSVYWYQQSLDQGLQFLIQYYNGEERAKGNILERFSAQQFPDLHSELNLSSLELGDSALYFCASSRIGGGSADTQYFGPGTRLTVL.

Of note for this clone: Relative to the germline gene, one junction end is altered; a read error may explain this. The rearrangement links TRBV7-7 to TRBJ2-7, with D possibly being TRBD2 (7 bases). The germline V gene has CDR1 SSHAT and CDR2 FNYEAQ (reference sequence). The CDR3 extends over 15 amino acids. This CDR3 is CASSLGAGETYEQYF. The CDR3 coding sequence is TGTGCTAGCAGCTTGGGGGCGGGGGAGACCTACGAGCAGTACTTC.

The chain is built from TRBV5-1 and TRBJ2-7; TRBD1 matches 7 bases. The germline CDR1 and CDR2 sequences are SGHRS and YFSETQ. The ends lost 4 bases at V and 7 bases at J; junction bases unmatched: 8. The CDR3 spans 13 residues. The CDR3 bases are TGCGCCAGCAGCGGGGACAGCGAGGGGGAGCAGTACTTC. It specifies CASSGDSEGEQYF.

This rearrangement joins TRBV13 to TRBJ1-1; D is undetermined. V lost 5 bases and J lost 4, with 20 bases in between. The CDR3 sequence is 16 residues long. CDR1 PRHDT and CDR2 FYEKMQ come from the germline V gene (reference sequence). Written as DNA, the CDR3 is TGTGCCAGCAGCCCATCCTTCGGGATTTCCAGCACTGAAGCTTTCTTT. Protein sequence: CASSPSFGISSTEAFF.

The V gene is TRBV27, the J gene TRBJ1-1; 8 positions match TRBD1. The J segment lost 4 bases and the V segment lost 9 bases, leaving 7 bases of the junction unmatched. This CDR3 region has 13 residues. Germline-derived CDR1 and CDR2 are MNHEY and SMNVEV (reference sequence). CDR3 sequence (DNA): TGTGCCAGTTTAGACAGGGGAGGCACTGAAGCTTTCTTT. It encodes CASLDRGGTEAFF.

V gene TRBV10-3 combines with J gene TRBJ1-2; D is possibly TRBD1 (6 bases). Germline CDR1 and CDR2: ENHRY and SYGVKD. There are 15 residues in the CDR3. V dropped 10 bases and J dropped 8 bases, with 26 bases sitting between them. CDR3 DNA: TGTGCCACCCATGACCTCGGACAGCAAGAATCGGGCTACACCTTC. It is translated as CATHDLGQQESGYTF.

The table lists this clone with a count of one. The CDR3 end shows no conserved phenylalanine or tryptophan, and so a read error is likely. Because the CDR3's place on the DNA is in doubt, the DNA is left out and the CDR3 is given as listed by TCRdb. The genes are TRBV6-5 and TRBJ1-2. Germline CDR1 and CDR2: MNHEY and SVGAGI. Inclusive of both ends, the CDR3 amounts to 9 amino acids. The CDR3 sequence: CASSEPPVL.

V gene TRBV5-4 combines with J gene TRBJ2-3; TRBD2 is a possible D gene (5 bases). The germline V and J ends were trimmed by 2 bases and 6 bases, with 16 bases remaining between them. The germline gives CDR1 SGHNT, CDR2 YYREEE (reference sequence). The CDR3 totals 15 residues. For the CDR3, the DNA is TGTGCCAGCAGCTTAGCGCGGGTCGGGATTGATACGCAGTATTTT. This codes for CASSLARVGIDTQYF.

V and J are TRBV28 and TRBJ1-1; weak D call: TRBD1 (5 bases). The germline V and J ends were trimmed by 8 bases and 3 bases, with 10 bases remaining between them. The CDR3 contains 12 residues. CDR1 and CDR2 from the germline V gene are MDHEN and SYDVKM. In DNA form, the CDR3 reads TGTGCCAGCCGGACAACCTACACTGAAGCTTTCTTT. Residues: CASRTTYTEAFF. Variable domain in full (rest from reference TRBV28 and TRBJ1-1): DVKVTQSSRYLVKRTGEKVFLECVQDMDHENMFWYRQDPGLGLRLIYFSYDVKMKEKGDIPEGYSVSREKKERFSLILESASTNQTSMYLCASRTTYTEAFFGQGTRLTVV.

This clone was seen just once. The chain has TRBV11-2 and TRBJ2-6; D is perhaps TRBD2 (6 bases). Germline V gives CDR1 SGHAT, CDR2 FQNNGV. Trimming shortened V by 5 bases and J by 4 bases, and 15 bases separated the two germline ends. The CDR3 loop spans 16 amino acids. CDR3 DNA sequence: TGTGCCAGCAGCCTCTTTACGGGGGTCGGGGCCAACGTCCTGACTTTC. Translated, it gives CASSLFTGVGANVLTF.

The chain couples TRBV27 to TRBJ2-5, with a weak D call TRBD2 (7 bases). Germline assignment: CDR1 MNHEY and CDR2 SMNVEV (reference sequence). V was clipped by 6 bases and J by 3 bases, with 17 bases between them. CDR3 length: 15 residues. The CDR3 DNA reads TGTGCCAGCAGACTAGCGACGAGGGGGAAAGAGACCCAGTACTTC. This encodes CASRLATRGKETQYF.

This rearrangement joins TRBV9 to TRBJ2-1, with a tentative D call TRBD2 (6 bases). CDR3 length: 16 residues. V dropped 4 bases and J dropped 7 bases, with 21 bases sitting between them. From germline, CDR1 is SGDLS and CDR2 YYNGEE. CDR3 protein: CASSRFSGVGPNEQFF. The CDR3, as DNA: TGTGCCAGCAGCCGATTTAGCGGAGTTGGGCCAAATGAGCAGTTCTTC. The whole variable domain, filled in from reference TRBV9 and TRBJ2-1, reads DSGVTQTPKHLITATGQRVTLRCSPRSGDLSVYWYQQSLDQGLQFLIQYYNGEERAKGNILERFSAQQFPDLHSELNLSSLELGDSALYFCASSRFSGVGPNEQFFGPGTRLTVL.